This TCR beta chain was observed in a study of cytomegalovirus exposure and HLA in healthy donors. PCR was performed using 60 Vbeta and 13 Jbeta primers. The table came from immunoSEQ multiplex PCR; TCRdb's copy has only in-frame clones and leaves some out. The sample gives 100,000 to 120,000 clones, over 65% of which show up once; 1.3% is in the top ten. Germline V gene sequence: CDR1 SGHRS, CDR2 YFSETQ. The length of the CDR3 is 14 residues. The junction had 8 bases not matched to a gene; V was cut back by 5 bases and J by 4 bases. The specimen sequenced was PBMCs. The V call is TRBV5-1, the J call TRBJ2-5; 7 bases align to TRBD1. This TCR came from a woman in her 30s in good health and CMV-seronegative. The CDR3 loop reads CASRPNRGRETQYF. The CDR3 coding sequence is TGCGCCAGCAGACCTAACAGGGGTCGAGAGACCCAGTACTTC.